This T cell receptor (beta chain) was recorded in a study of blood T cell repertoires in COVID-19. Looking at the study overall: Sources were T cells, B-cell-depleted T cells, or PBMCs; the material itself was cDNA or gDNA.

Original handling: Reference gene primer amplification in the assay estimated nucleated cell counts. Sequencing was performed with immunoSEQ multiplex PCR; in TCRdb, only in-frame clones are kept and a portion is missing. V, J and clone size derive from that table, while D and trimming were established from the DNA sequence. The data contain over 200,000 clones, less than 85% of them singletons. The CDR3 has 14 residues. The V gene end was trimmed by 7 bases and the J gene end by 4 bases; junction bases not matched to a gene: 7. CDR1 and CDR2 (germline): LNHDA, SQIVND (reference sequence). The chain has TRBV19 and TRBJ1-2; 9 positions agree with TRBD1. This sequence was found in a man aged 60 to 75 who had recovered from COVID-19. Sequencing was carried out using PBMCs or T cells enriched from blood (not recorded which). CDR3 in amino acids: CASTTRDRVYGYTF. The CDR3 DNA reads TGTGCCAGTACAACTCGGGACAGGGTCTATGGCTACACCTTC. Variable domain in full (rest from reference TRBV19 and TRBJ1-2): DGGITQSPKYLFRKEGQNVTLSCEQNLNHDAMYWYRQDPGQGLRLIYYSQIVNDFQKGDIAEGYSVSREKKESFPLTVTSAQKNPTAFYLCASTTRDRVYGYTFGSGTRLTVV.